This T cell receptor beta chain appears in the sequencing data of a study of cytomegalovirus exposure and HLA in healthy donors. About the research overall: In a previous analysis, 110 million or so unique TCR beta sequences were found from roughly 200 million T cells.

The length of the CDR3 is 15 residues. J was trimmed by 7 bases and V by 6 bases; bases with no gene match: 9. Germline assignment: CDR1 MGHDK and CDR2 SYGVNS. 60 Vbeta and 13 Jbeta primers were used in PCR. Here immunoSEQ multiplex PCR was the method, and the copy in TCRdb shows in-frame clones only, minus some. The sample lists about 120,000 clones, around 78% occurring once. In this sample, this clone turned up a few times. The antigen remains unidentified. Study results and caveats: When a later analysis was performed, an Asian-associated ancestry cluster reportedly had fewer N-insertions than the roughly 690-donor mean. TCR beta V- and J-gene trimming was later associated with a missense DCLRE1C variant. In a later analysis, TCR association rates varied by HLA locus: DRB1 most, HLA-C fewest.

This chain joins TRBV25-1 and TRBJ2-2, with TRBD1 matching over 9 bases. This clonotype was sampled from a woman in her 30s in good health and CMV-seronegative. The sequencing input was PBMCs. CDR3 amino acids: CASRGGTGRIGELFF. CDR3 DNA: TGTGCCAGCAGGGGTGGGACAGGGAGGATCGGGGAGCTGTTTTTT.